The next 22 T cell receptor beta chains were all read from a single sample in a study of radiotherapy plus CTLA-4 blockade in lung cancer (dated by TCRdb to the late 2010s). Libraries were constructed by the immunoSEQ multiplex PCR assay. In TCRdb, the immuneACCESS table is reduced to in-frame sequences with V and J assigned. These tables do not hold every clone; where another copy was compared, an unresolved V gene accounts for under half, and the others remain unexplained. A total of about 59,000 clones appear in this sample, approximately 76% of them only once. The ten largest clones capture 2.5% to 3.5% of the sample. The starting material was peripheral blood, obtained from a patient treated with radiotherapy plus ipilimumab. The receptors originated from a human donor with non-small cell lung cancer who had a complete response to radiotherapy plus ipilimumab.

This chain joins TRBV27 and TRBJ2-3; 7 nucleotides line up with TRBD1. CDR1 MNHEY and CDR2 SMNVEV come from the germline V gene (reference sequence). V was clipped by 6 bases and J by 3 bases; unmatched bases: 12. This CDR3 is 16 amino acids long. DNA of the CDR3: TGTGCCAGCAGCGAATTTACAGGGGTAAGAACAGATACGCAGTATTTT. Amino acid sequence: CASSEFTGVRTDTQYF.

The gene calls are TRBV6-1 and TRBJ2-1; the match to TRBD2 covers 7 bases. This CDR3 comprises 15 residues. The ends lost 1 base at V and 4 bases at J; junction bases unmatched: 4. From germline, CDR1 is MNHNS and CDR2 SASEGT. CDR3 nucleotides: TGTGCCAGCAGTGAAGGGCGGGGGAGATACAATGAGCAGTTCTTC. Its protein is CASSEGRGRYNEQFF.

This clone has a single count. This chain joins TRBV28 and TRBJ1-5; 8 nucleotides agree with TRBD1. After removal of 6 bases from V and 0 bases from J, the junction contained 10 bases not matched to a gene. CDR3 length equals 17 residues. Germline V gene lookup returns CDR1 MDHEN and CDR2 SYDVKM. The CDR3 region has the DNA TGTGCCAGCAGCCGGACAGGGTTGGGGAATAGCAATCAGCCCCAGCATTTT. This gives the protein CASSRTGLGNSNQPQHF.

The chain is built from TRBV6-6 and TRBJ2-7; D gene unclear. Germline V CDR1 and CDR2: MNHNY, SVGAGI (reference sequence). The CDR3 contains 14 residues. Trimming shortened V by 8 bases and J by 0 bases, and 14 bases separated the two germline ends. In nucleotides, the CDR3 is TGTGCCAGCCTTCCGAAACTACGCTCCTACGAGCAGTACTTC. Translation: CASLPKLRSYEQYF.

This clone showed up just once. One end of the junction is discordant with germline, which a read error may explain. The rearrangement links TRBV18 to TRBJ2-3, with D possibly TRBD1 on 5 matching bases. CDR3 length: 15 residues. Germline V gives CDR1 KGHSH, CDR2 LQKENI. CDR3 region: CASSPPFQGTDTQYF. CDR3 bases: TGTGCCAGCTCACCACCGTTTCAGGGCACCGATACGCAGTATTTT.

This chain connects TRBV6-5 to TRBJ1-6, with a possible D match to TRBD1 (5 bases). Trimming cost V 2 bases and J 7 bases, with 12 bases left between them. The CDR3 is 15 residues long. Germline CDR1 and CDR2: MNHEY and SVGAGI. This CDR3 is CASSYAGGWNSPLHF. The CDR3 DNA reads as TGTGCCAGCAGTTACGCCGGGGGTTGGAATTCACCCCTCCACTTT.

V is TRBV11-2 and J is TRBJ2-4, with D possibly matching TRBD1 (6 bases). Trimming left V 5 bases short and J 1 base short, with 12 bases between. The germline V gene encodes CDR1 SGHAT and CDR2 FQNNGV. This CDR3 spans 15 amino acids. This CDR3 is CASSPLTGAKNIQYF. Written as DNA, the CDR3 is TGTGCCAGCAGCCCCCTCACAGGGGCCAAAAACATTCAGTACTTC.

This chain connects TRBV7-2 to TRBJ1-5; D possibly corresponds to TRBD1 (5 bases). This CDR3 has 15 residues. Per the germline V gene, CDR1 is SGHTA and CDR2 is FQGNSA. V was shortened by 1 base and J by 0 bases, with 7 bases between the two germline ends. In nucleotides, the CDR3 is TGTGCCAGCAGCTTAGACAGGAATAGCAATCAGCCCCAGCATTTT. Protein product: CASSLDRNSNQPQHF. Filled out from reference TRBV7-2 and TRBJ1-5, the complete variable domain reads GAGVSQSPSNKVTEKGKDVELRCDPISGHTALYWYRQSLGQGLEFLIYFQGNSAPDKSGLPSDRFSAERTGGSVSTLTIQRTQQEDSAVYLCASSLDRNSNQPQHFGDGTRLSIL.

The rearrangement uses TRBV15 and TRBJ2-5; tentatively, D is TRBD1 (5 bases). The V and J ends lost 0 bases and 0 bases respectively, with 8 bases between them. Germline assignment: CDR1 LNHNV and CDR2 YYDKDF (reference sequence). This CDR3 contains 15 residues. Here the CDR3 reads CATSRDFRDQETQYF. The DNA for the CDR3 is TGTGCCACCAGCAGAGATTTCAGGGACCAAGAGACCCAGTACTTC.

V is TRBV2 and J is TRBJ2-2; TRBD1 matches at 7 bases. V was clipped by 10 bases and J by 0 bases; unmatched bases: 8. Germline CDR1 SNHLY, CDR2 FYNNEI. This CDR3 has 15 residues. The chain's CDR3 is CAISRTGANTGELFF. CDR3 nucleotide sequence: TGTGCCATTTCGAGGACAGGTGCGAACACCGGGGAGCTGTTTTTT.

The rearrangement joins TRBV11-2 to TRBJ2-1; 12 positions agree with TRBD2. Germline values: CDR1 SGHAT, CDR2 FQNNGV. This CDR3 has 17 residues. The J segment lost 10 bases and the V segment lost 4 bases, leaving 14 bases of the junction unmatched. For the CDR3, the DNA is TGTGCCAGCAGCTCCAACTCACTAGCGGGAGGTCTAGAGGAGCAGTTCTTC. Its translation: CASSSNSLAGGLEEQFF. Looking up the rest from reference TRBV11-2 and TRBJ2-1 gives the full variable domain: EAGVAQSPRYKIIEKRQSVAFWCNPISGHATLYWYQQILGQGPKLLIQFQNNGVVDDSQLPKDRFSAERLKGVDSTLKIQPAKLEDSAVYLCASSSNSLAGGLEEQFFGPGTRLTVL.

The CDR3: CASRQNLMRQPQHF. CDR3 coding DNA: TGTGCCAGCAGGCAGAACCTGATGAGGCAGCCCCAGCATTTT. This rearrangement joins TRBV28 to TRBJ1-5, with D uncertain. Germline lookup yields CDR1 MDHEN and CDR2 SYDVKM. This CDR3 is 14 amino acids long. Trimming removed 6 bases at V and 7 bases at J, with 16 bases between.

This clone has just a few counts. The genes are TRBV6-4 and TRBJ2-2; 15 bases agree with TRBD2. The germline CDR1 and CDR2 sequences are MRHNA and SNTAGT. This CDR3 contains 18 residues. The ends lost 8 bases at V and 0 bases at J; junction bases unmatched: 7. The CDR3 nucleotides read TGTGCCAGCGATGGGACTAGCGGGGGGTATACGAACACCGGGGAGCTGTTTTTT. This encodes CASDGTSGGYTNTGELFF.

This chain links TRBV4-3 with TRBJ1-3; TRBD1 agrees at 7 bases. CDR1 and CDR2 from the germline V gene are LGHNA and YSLEER. The CDR3 sequence is 16 residues long. With V trimmed by 3 bases and J by 0 bases, 5 bases remained unmatched. This CDR3 is CASSHDRDSSGNTIYF. As DNA, the CDR3 is TGCGCCAGCAGCCATGACAGGGATTCCTCTGGAAACACCATATATTTT.

This chain joins TRBV7-9 and TRBJ2-7, with D possibly being TRBD1 (6 bases). Germline lookup yields CDR1 SEHNR and CDR2 FQNEAQ (reference sequence). The V and J ends lost 0 bases and 5 bases respectively, with 11 bases between them. The length of the CDR3 is 14 residues. As DNA, the CDR3 is TGTGCCAGCAGCTTAGCGGCAGGGGTCCACGAGCAGTACTTC. It encodes CASSLAAGVHEQYF. The full variable domain, completed using reference TRBV7-9 and TRBJ2-7, is DTGVSQNPRHKITKRGQNVTFRCDPISEHNRLYWYRQTLGQGPEFLTYFQNEAQLEKSRLLSDRFSAERPKGSFSTLEIQRTEQGDSAMYLCASSLAAGVHEQYFGPGTRLTVT.

The CDR3 DNA reads as TGTGCCAGCAGTGGGACTAGCGGGGGGGGACTGCAAGAGACCCAGTACTTC. As protein: CASSGTSGGGLQETQYF. The chain combines TRBV2 with TRBJ2-5; 15 bases match TRBD2. The CDR3 runs 17 residues. The germline CDR1 and CDR2 sequences are SNHLY and FYNNEI. V lost 4 bases to trimming and J lost 2 bases; unmatched junction nucleotides: 5.

As to this clone: Sequence at one end of the junction differs from germline and may be a read error. The chain employs TRBV7-7 and TRBJ2-5, with D perhaps matching TRBD2 (6 bases). The CDR3 length is 13 residues. Germline CDR1 SSHAT, CDR2 FNYEAQ (reference sequence). CDR3 sequence reads: CASSSSGLGEQYF. The DNA for the CDR3 is TGTGCTAGCAGCTCGTCGGGACTGGGGGAGCAGTACTTC.

The chain joins TRBV10-2 to TRBJ2-2, with TRBD1 identical over 10 bases. The CDR3 has 16 residues. V shed 11 bases and J 0 bases; nucleotides not matched to a gene: 9. Germline V CDR1 and CDR2: WSHSY, SAAADI. The CDR3 nucleotides read TGCGCCGTAACTAGACAGGGGGCCTCGAACACCGGGGAGCTGTTTTTT. Its translation is CAVTRQGASNTGELFF.

The V gene is TRBV19, the J gene TRBJ2-7; a weak D match, TRBD2 (6 bases). The germline CDR1 and CDR2 sequences are LNHDA and SQIVND (reference sequence). The V end lost 3 bases, the J end lost 0 bases, and 12 bases lay between the germline ends. CDR3 size: 15 residues. CDR3 DNA sequence: TGTGCCAGTAGTATGGTAGCGGTGAGCTCCTACGAGCAGTACTTC. Translating it yields CASSMVAVSSYEQYF.

V gene TRBV7-3 combines with J gene TRBJ2-1; 10 bases are shared with TRBD2. The germline gives CDR1 SGHTA, CDR2 FQGTGA. This CDR3 comprises 15 residues. Unmatched junction bases numbered 10, after V lost 5 bases and J lost 9 bases. CDR3 bases: TGTGCCAGCAGCCGACTAGCGGGTGACGTGGGTGAGCAGTTCTTC. Its protein is CASSRLAGDVGEQFF. Full variable domain (outside the CDR3, taken from reference TRBV7-3 and TRBJ2-1): GAGVSQTPSNKVTEKGKYVELRCDPISGHTALYWYRQSLGQGPEFLIYFQGTGAADDSGLPNDRFFAVRPEGSVSTLKIQRTERGDSAVYLCASSRLAGDVGEQFFGPGTRLTVL.

This CDR3 reads CASSPQEASNYGYTF. The CDR3 DNA sequence: TGTGCCAGCTCCCCGCAAGAGGCCTCCAACTATGGCTACACCTTC. The chain links TRBV18 to TRBJ1-2; no clear D. The CDR3 totals 15 residues. V lost 6 bases to trimming and J lost 2 bases, with 16 bases between them. The V gene's germline CDR1 is KGHSH and CDR2 LQKENI.

The chain joins TRBV18 to TRBJ2-1; D remains ambiguous. This CDR3 has 15 amino acids. Trimming left V 0 bases short and J 5 bases short, with 11 bases between. CDR1 and CDR2 (germline): KGHSH, LQKENI. The CDR3 sequence: CASSPPTQRNNEQFF. The CDR3 nucleotides read TGTGCCAGCTCACCACCGACTCAACGAAACAATGAGCAGTTCTTC.